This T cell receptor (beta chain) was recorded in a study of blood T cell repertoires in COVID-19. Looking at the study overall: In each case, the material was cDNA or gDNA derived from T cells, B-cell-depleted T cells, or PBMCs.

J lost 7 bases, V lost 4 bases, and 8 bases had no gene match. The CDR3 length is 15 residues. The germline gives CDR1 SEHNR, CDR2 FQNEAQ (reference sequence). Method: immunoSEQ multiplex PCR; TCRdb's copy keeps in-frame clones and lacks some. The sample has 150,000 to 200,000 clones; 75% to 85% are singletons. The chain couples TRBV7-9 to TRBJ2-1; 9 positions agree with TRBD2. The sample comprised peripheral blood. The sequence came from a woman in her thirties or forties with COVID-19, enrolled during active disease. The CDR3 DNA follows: TGTGCCAGCAGCTACCCCGGGACTAGCTGGAATGAGCAGTTCTTC. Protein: CASSYPGTSWNEQFF.